This note documents a single T cell receptor beta chain sequence. The antigen is not known. TCRdb passed the RACE reads through MiXCR, listing each CDR3 protein once. The table lists about 160,000 distinct CDR3 sequences, roughly 25% of them singletons, with 2.1% in the top ten. Time point specified: patch test 3, about 24 weeks after DPC sensitization. The treatment is: therapeutic diphenylcyclopropenone sensitization with weekly scalp DPC. This sample is drawn from a study of human T cells and chemical hapten exposure. Points from the study as a whole: PT1 expanded TCR numbers rose with patch test score. With regard to DPC sensitization, TCRs above 1 in 1000 frequency did not change. Significantly more large CDR3 similarity clusters were formed by expanded TCRs than by controls.

V was trimmed by 0 bases and J by 1 base, leaving 11 bases between them. In germline, CDR1 is LGHNA, CDR2 YSLEER. This CDR3 comprises 16 residues. Sequenced here: whole blood, sampled in connection with sensitization to the hapten diphenylcyclopropenone (DPC). V and J are TRBV4-3 and TRBJ2-3, with D perhaps TRBD1 (5 bases). This receptor was taken from a woman in her late teens or twenties with alopecia areata. Some clones in this sample may be carry-over from other donors' samples. This chain's CDR3 is CASSQEQGRRTDTQYF. In DNA, the CDR3 is TGCGCCAGCAGCCAAGAGCAGGGCAGGCGCACAGATACGCAGTATTTT.